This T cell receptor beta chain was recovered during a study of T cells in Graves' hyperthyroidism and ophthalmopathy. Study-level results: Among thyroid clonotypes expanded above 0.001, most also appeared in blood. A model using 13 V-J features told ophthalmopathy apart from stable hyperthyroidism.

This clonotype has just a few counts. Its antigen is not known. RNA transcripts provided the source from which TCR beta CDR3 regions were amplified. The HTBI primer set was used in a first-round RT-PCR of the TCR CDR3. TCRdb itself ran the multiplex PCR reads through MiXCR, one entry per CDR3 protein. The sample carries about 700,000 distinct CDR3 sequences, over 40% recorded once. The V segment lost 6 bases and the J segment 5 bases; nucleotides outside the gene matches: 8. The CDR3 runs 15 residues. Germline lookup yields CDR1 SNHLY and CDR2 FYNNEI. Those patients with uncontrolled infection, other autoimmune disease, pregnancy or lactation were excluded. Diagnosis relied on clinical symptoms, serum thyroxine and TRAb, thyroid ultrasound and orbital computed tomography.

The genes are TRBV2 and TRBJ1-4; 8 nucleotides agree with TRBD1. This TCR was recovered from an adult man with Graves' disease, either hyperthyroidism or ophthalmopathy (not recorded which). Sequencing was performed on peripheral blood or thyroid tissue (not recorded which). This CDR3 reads CASRRGQVGNEKLFF. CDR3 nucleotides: TGTGCCAGCAGGAGGGGACAGGTGGGGAATGAAAAACTGTTTTTT.